A single sample gave rise to the 24 T cell receptor beta chains below, sequenced in a study of blood T cell repertoires in COVID-19. TCRdb's copy holds only in-frame clones and misses some; the assay was immunoSEQ multiplex PCR. Of about 140,000 clones in the sample, 80% to 90% were seen once. Sequenced material: peripheral blood. The receptor set was obtained from a woman in her forties or fifties with active or convalescent COVID-19.

The chain carries TRBV6-5 and TRBJ1-1; 12 positions match TRBD1. The junction had 8 bases not matched to a gene; V was cut back by 4 bases and J by 11 bases. The CDR3 runs to 14 residues. CDR1 is MNHEY and CDR2 is SVGAGI in the germline V gene. CDR3: CASSSGTGGTGAFF. For the CDR3, the DNA is TGTGCCAGCAGTTCCGGGACAGGGGGCACCGGGGCTTTCTTT.

In DNA form, the CDR3 reads TGCGCCAGCAGCCAAATCGGGGGGGCCGGGGAGCTGTTTTTT. Translating it yields CASSQIGGAGELFF. V is TRBV4-1 and J is TRBJ2-2; 8 nucleotides match TRBD2. CDR1 and CDR2 from the germline V gene are MGHRA and YSYEKL. CDR3 length equals 14 residues. V shed 2 bases, J shed 6 bases, and the junction held 2 bases outside the gene matches.

V and J are TRBV5-4 and TRBJ2-1, with D maybe TRBD1 (6 bases). Deletions cut 3 bases from V and 3 bases from J, with 25 bases between. CDR3 length: 19 residues. Germline V gene data show CDR1 as SGHNT and CDR2 as YYREEE (reference sequence). The CDR3 bases are TGTGCCAGCAGCTCGGGACCCCCCAGGGGATCCCAGGGCTACAATGAGCAGTTCTTC. It translates to CASSSGPPRGSQGYNEQFF.

The rearrangement uses TRBV19 and TRBJ2-5; 7 bases match TRBD1. The CDR3 runs to 14 residues. Germline values: CDR1 LNHDA, CDR2 SQIVND (reference sequence). Germline trimming cut 4 bases from V and 5 bases from J; bases unmatched to any gene: 7. The CDR3 DNA reads as TGTGCCAGTAGTACACAGGGGAAGATGGAGACCCAGTACTTC. It codes for CASSTQGKMETQYF. The full variable domain, its missing parts supplied by reference TRBV19 and TRBJ2-5, is DGGITQSPKYLFRKEGQNVTLSCEQNLNHDAMYWYRQDPGQGLRLIYYSQIVNDFQKGDIAEGYSVSREKKESFPLTVTSAQKNPTAFYLCASSTQGKMETQYFGPGTRLLVL.

This chain joins TRBV4-3 and TRBJ2-7; 8 bases fit TRBD2. The CDR3 covers 16 residues. CDR1 and CDR2 (germline): LGHNA, YSLEER. Unmatched junction bases numbered 5, after V lost 1 base and J lost 0 bases. CDR3 DNA sequence: TGCGCCAGCAGCCAAGCTACTAGCGGAGACTCCTACGAGCAGTACTTC. This gives the protein CASSQATSGDSYEQYF.

The J gene is TRBJ2-7, the V gene TRBV2; no clear D gene. The CDR3 runs 15 residues. V was shortened by 3 bases and J by 1 base, with 13 bases between the two germline ends. Germline assignment: CDR1 SNHLY and CDR2 FYNNEI. Here the CDR3 reads CASSEQATASYEQYF. Written as DNA, the CDR3 is TGTGCCAGCAGTGAGCAGGCCACCGCTTCCTACGAGCAGTACTTC.

J is TRBJ2-6 and V is TRBV28, with a weak D call TRBD1 (6 bases). From germline, CDR1 is MDHEN and CDR2 SYDVKM. The V end was cut by 6 bases, the J end by 0 bases, with 12 bases between. CDR3 length: 16 amino acids. The CDR3 is CASRGARGSGANVLTF. CDR3 nucleotide sequence: TGTGCCAGCAGGGGGGCGAGGGGCTCTGGGGCCAACGTCCTGACTTTC.

J is TRBJ2-1 and V is TRBV11-3; 14 bases align to TRBD2. CDR3 length: 17 amino acids. V shed 4 bases, J shed 9 bases, and the junction held 11 bases outside the gene matches. In germline, CDR1 is SGHNT, CDR2 YENEEA. The CDR3 DNA reads TGTGCCAGCAGCTATTCCCCGGGGACTAGCGGGAGTGTTGAGCAGTTCTTC. Translating gives CASSYSPGTSGSVEQFF.

The V gene is TRBV3-1 (or the pseudogene TRBV3-2), the J gene TRBJ1-5, with D uncertain. Germline V gene lookup returns CDR1 LGHDT and CDR2 YNNKEL (reference sequence). V lost 0 bases and J lost 3, with 9 bases in between. The CDR3 spans 15 residues. DNA of the CDR3: TGTGCCAGCAGCCAAGATCTACTCCCCAATCAGCCCCAGCATTTT. It is translated as CASSQDLLPNQPQHF.

The chain combines TRBV6-2 or TRBV6-3 with TRBJ1-2; TRBD1 aligns across 9 bases. Losses at the gene ends were 1 base for V and 6 bases for J; bases not matched to a gene: 3. This CDR3 spans 14 amino acids. Germline CDR1 reads MNHEY; CDR2 reads SVGEGT. The CDR3 spells CASSYWGQGNGYTF. The CDR3 DNA follows: TGTGCCAGCAGTTACTGGGGACAGGGAAATGGCTACACCTTC.

This chain uses TRBV19 with TRBJ2-1, with D possibly TRBD2 on 6 matching bases. From germline, CDR1 is LNHDA and CDR2 SQIVND (reference sequence). Trimming cost V 7 bases and J 0 bases, with 13 bases left between them. The CDR3 covers 15 residues. As DNA, the CDR3 is TGTGCCAGTACCACGGACGGGAGCTCCTACAATGAGCAGTTCTTC. Its protein is CASTTDGSSYNEQFF. The full variable domain, in which reference TRBV19 and TRBJ2-1 provide the parts outside the CDR3, is DGGITQSPKYLFRKEGQNVTLSCEQNLNHDAMYWYRQDPGQGLRLIYYSQIVNDFQKGDIAEGYSVSREKKESFPLTVTSAQKNPTAFYLCASTTDGSSYNEQFFGPGTRLTVL.

This clone was observed once. The chain has TRBV4-2 and TRBJ1-6, with 7 nucleotides matching TRBD1. This CDR3 is 17 amino acids long. The junction had 8 bases not matched to a gene; V was cut back by 3 bases and J by 3 bases. Germline CDR1 and CDR2: LGHNA and YNFKEQ. The CDR3 DNA follows: TGTGCCAGCAGCCAGGATACAGGGGCTCGCTATAATTCACCCCTCCACTTT. Protein: CASSQDTGARYNSPLHF.

The V and J genes are TRBV24-1 and TRBJ1-1, with TRBD1 matching 8 bases. This CDR3 has 15 amino acids. Germline V CDR1 and CDR2: KGHDR, SFDVKD. Trimming took 3 bases from V and 1 from J; bases not matched to a gene: 3. The CDR3 region is CATSDPTGGNTEAFF. In DNA, the CDR3 is TGTGCCACCAGTGATCCTACAGGGGGGAACACTGAAGCTTTCTTT.

The count of this clone is one. The chain employs TRBV10-3 and TRBJ2-3; 10 bases are shared with TRBD2. Germline V gene sequence: CDR1 ENHRY, CDR2 SYGVKD. The CDR3 runs to 13 residues. J was trimmed by 14 bases and V by 4 bases; bases with no gene match: 9. The DNA for the CDR3 is TGTGCCATCAGTGGAGGGTCAGCGGGAGGGTGGTATTTT. Protein product: CAISGGSAGGWYF.

The table lists this clone with a count of one. The chain carries TRBV30 and TRBJ2-2, with D maybe TRBD1 (6 bases). This CDR3 has 13 amino acids. Between the trimmed V and J ends, which lost 4 bases and 6 bases, there was a span of 12 bases. Germline lookup yields CDR1 GTSNPN and CDR2 SVGIG (reference sequence). The CDR3 sequence: CAWTTQGAGELFF. The CDR3 DNA is TGTGCCTGGACCACACAGGGCGCCGGGGAGCTGTTTTTT.

This chain joins TRBV7-3 and TRBJ2-5; tentatively, D is TRBD2 (6 bases). CDR1 and CDR2 from the germline V gene are SGHTA and FQGTGA. The CDR3 is made up of 13 amino acids. V was pared by 3 bases and J by 4 bases, with 9 bases between. CDR3 in DNA: TGTGCCAGCAGCTTCGGCGGGACAGAGACCCAGTACTTC. It translates to CASSFGGTETQYF. The full variable domain, its missing parts supplied by reference TRBV7-3 and TRBJ2-5, is GAGVSQTPSNKVTEKGKYVELRCDPISGHTALYWYRQSLGQGPEFLIYFQGTGAADDSGLPNDRFFAVRPEGSVSTLKIQRTERGDSAVYLCASSFGGTETQYFGPGTRLLVL.

This sequence joins TRBV28 and TRBJ2-1; 12 bases align to TRBD2. Germline V gives CDR1 MDHEN, CDR2 SYDVKM. V shed 5 bases, J shed 7 bases, and the junction held 12 bases outside the gene matches. The CDR3 is 17 residues long. CDR3 sequence (DNA): TGTGCCAGCAGTGCTAACCGACTAGCGGGAGAAGAGAATGAGCAGTTCTTC. Residues: CASSANRLAGEENEQFF. Full variable domain (rest looked up from reference TRBV28 and TRBJ2-1): DVKVTQSSRYLVKRTGEKVFLECVQDMDHENMFWYRQDPGLGLRLIYFSYDVKMKEKGDIPEGYSVSREKKERFSLILESASTNQTSMYLCASSANRLAGEENEQFFGPGTRLTVL.

V gene TRBV5-4 combines with J gene TRBJ2-2; a weak D match, TRBD1 (5 bases). The CDR3 has 16 residues. Trimming removed 0 bases at V and 1 base at J, with 10 bases between. In germline, CDR1 is SGHNT, CDR2 YYREEE (reference sequence). The CDR3 loop reads CASSLAPTGNTGELFF. The CDR3 bases are TGTGCCAGCAGCTTGGCCCCCACAGGGAACACCGGGGAGCTGTTTTTT.

The gene calls are TRBV7-9 and TRBJ2-7; D may be TRBD2 (6 bases). Germline assignment: CDR1 SEHNR and CDR2 FQNEAQ (reference sequence). The V gene lost 1 base and the J gene lost 5 bases, with 15 bases spanning the gap. The CDR3 contains 15 residues. The CDR3 coding sequence is TGTGCCAGCAGCTTAGATGGTGGGAGGAGGCACGAGCAGTACTTC. It translates to CASSLDGGRRHEQYF.

The chain combines TRBV10-3 with TRBJ1-4; 7 nucleotides match TRBD1. The CDR3 sequence is 15 residues long. The V and J ends lost 6 bases and 4 bases, in that order; junction bases with no gene match: 8. Germline CDR1 is ENHRY and CDR2 is SYGVKD. CDR3: CAIRGDRADNEKLFF. The CDR3 DNA reads TGTGCCATCAGGGGCGACAGGGCCGATAATGAAAAACTGTTTTTT.

The chain uses TRBV6-2 or TRBV6-3 and TRBJ1-1; D unclear. V shed 5 bases and J shed 4 bases, with 14 bases lying between them. The CDR3 is made up of 14 amino acids. CDR1 is MNHEY, CDR2 SVGEGT, per germline. CDR3 coding DNA: TGTGCCAGCAGTGTCATGTCGTATAGCACTGAAGCTTTCTTT. It is translated as CASSVMSYSTEAFF.

The chain joins TRBV7-2 to TRBJ2-7; tentative D call: TRBD2 (5 bases). The CDR3 is 15 amino acids. Trimming shortened V by 5 bases and J by 2 bases, and 16 bases separated the two germline ends. Per the germline V gene, CDR1 is SGHTA and CDR2 is FQGNSA. CDR3 residues: CASSRDLYGAYEQYF. In DNA form, the CDR3 reads TGTGCCAGCAGCCGTGACCTATACGGGGCCTACGAGCAGTACTTC.

V gene TRBV28 combines with J gene TRBJ1-2; D is perhaps TRBD1 (6 bases). The ends were cut back, 4 bases at V and 3 bases at J, with 12 bases in the middle. CDR1 and CDR2 from the germline V gene are MDHEN and SYDVKM. The CDR3 has 14 amino acids. CDR3 sequence reads: CASSSRQAHYGYTF. As DNA, the CDR3 is TGTGCCAGCAGTTCCCGACAGGCCCACTATGGCTACACCTTC.

The table lists this clone with a count of one. The chain employs TRBV30 and TRBJ1-1; 8 bases align to TRBD1. The CDR3 is made up of 15 amino acids. Per the germline V gene, CDR1 is GTSNPN and CDR2 is SVGIG (reference sequence). The J segment lost 4 bases and the V segment lost 4 bases, leaving 11 bases of the junction unmatched. CDR3 amino acids: CAWTHISDRGTEAFF. In DNA form, the CDR3 reads TGTGCCTGGACCCATATCTCTGACAGGGGCACTGAAGCTTTCTTT.